The rows below give T cell receptor beta chains drawn from one sample of a study of T cell changes during pregnancy in multiple sclerosis. Sequenced by immunoSEQ multiplex PCR; TCRdb stores in-frame clones only, minus some. The sample includes 40,000 to 55,000 clones, approximately 92% of them seen just once. Sequencing was performed on peripheral blood. The receptors derive from a female donor with multiple sclerosis, enrolled in a pregnancy study. CDR3s include the opening cysteine and the closing phenylalanine or tryptophan. Each record gives: J gene, V gene, D gene, clone size, CDR3 DNA, CDR3 protein. D genes are given only for firm matches. Not every row has a clone size; where given, it reads once, few, many or a size class.

TRBJ2-1 TRBV30 TRBD2 NA TGTGCCTGGAGTGTCCCCGGGACTAGCGGGAGGGGTGAGCAGTTCTTC CAWSVPGTSGRGEQFF
TRBJ2-7 TRBV10-2 TRBD2 NA TGCGCCAGCAGTGTAGCGGGAGAGTACGAGCAGTACTTC CASSVAGEYEQYF
TRBJ2-7 TRBV6-1 NA NA TGTGCCAGCAGTGAAGGGCACGCAGGGACCGTCTACGAGCAGTACTTC CASSEGHAGTVYEQYF
TRBJ2-3 TRBV11-3 NA NA TGTGCCAGCAGCTTAGGGCTAGCGAGCACAGATACGCAGTATTTT CASSLGLASTDTQYF
TRBJ2-1 TRBV9 NA once TGTGCCAGCAGCGTAAGTGGCCCGAACAATGAGCAGTTCTTC CASSVSGPNNEQFF
TRBJ2-7 TRBV6-1 NA NA TGTGCCAGCAGTGACTATGGGGCGAACTACGAGCAGTACTTC CASSDYGANYEQYF
TRBJ2-5 TRBV7-9 TRBD1 NA TGTGCCAGCAGCCAACCGGGACAGGGTGAGACCCAGTACTTC CASSQPGQGETQYF
TRBJ2-1 TRBV9 TRBD2 NA TGTGCCAGCAGACTAGCGGGAGACAATGAGCAGTTCTTC CASRLAGDNEQFF
TRBJ2-1 TRBV28 TRBD1 NA TGTGCCAGCACCATTACGGGACAGGGGATGTTTAACGATGAGCAGTTCTTC CASTITGQGMFNDEQFF
TRBJ1-2 TRBV7-9 NA NA TGTGCCAGCAGCTTAGAGTCGGGTTATGGCTACACCTTC CASSLESGYGYTF
TRBJ1-1 TRBV6-5 TRBD1 NA TGTGCCAGCAGTTACACGACAGGGGGCACTGAAGCTTTCTTT CASSYTTGGTEAFF
TRBJ2-5 TRBV10-3 NA NA TGTGCCATCAGTATGGAAAGGGAGACCCAGTACTTC CAISMERETQYF
TRBJ2-6 TRBV5-1 NA NA TGCGCCAGCAGCTTGCAGGACCAAAACTCTGGGGCCAACGTCCTGACTTTC CASSLQDQNSGANVLTF
TRBJ2-3 TRBV5-1 NA NA TGCGCCAGCAGCTTGGGGACAAAGAACACAGATACGCAGTATTTT CASSLGTKNTDTQYF
TRBJ1-5 TRBV30 NA NA TGTGCCTGGAGTGTCAGGGAGGGCCAGCCCCAGCATTTT CAWSVREGQPQHF
TRBJ2-7 TRBV7-3 NA NA TGTGCCAGCAGCACCGGACAGGGAGGGAGGGAGCAGTACTTC CASSTGQGGREQYF
TRBJ1-1 TRBV29-1 NA NA TGCAGCGTTGAACTAACCCAGAACACTGAAGCTTTCTTT CSVELTQNTEAFF
TRBJ1-5 TRBV7-2 NA NA TGTGCCAGCAGCTTAGGACCGAATCAGCCCCAGCATTTT CASSLGPNQPQHF
TRBJ2-7 TRBV7-2 NA NA TGTGCCAGCAGCTCCCCTAGAGACGAGCAGTACTTC CASSSPRDEQYF